Listed here are 27 T cell receptor beta chains from one sample, sequenced in a study of preoperative IRX-2 immunotherapy in early breast cancer. The protocol was immunoSEQ multiplex PCR, while the TCRdb copy is restricted to in-frame clones and leaves out a portion. The table shows over 20,000 clones, with around four fifths occurring only once. Treatment reported: preoperative locoregional IRX-2 cytokine immunotherapy. The sample here was lymph node tissue, taken after IRX-2 immunotherapy. Receptors originate from a human donor with breast cancer.

The rearrangement links TRBV19 to TRBJ2-2; tentative D call: TRBD2 (5 bases). Per the germline V gene, CDR1 is LNHDA and CDR2 is SQIVND (reference sequence). V lost 4 bases and J 5 bases, leaving 17 bases between the germline ends. CDR3 length: 16 residues. The CDR3 here is CASSTSLLGRTGELFF. In DNA, the CDR3 is TGTGCCAGTAGTACCTCACTCCTTGGGAGAACCGGGGAGCTGTTTTTT.

This clone was found once. J is TRBJ2-7 and V is TRBV9, with TRBD1 identical over 8 bases. Trimming took 5 bases from V and 1 from J; bases not matched to a gene: 5. CDR1 and CDR2 from the germline V gene are SGDLS and YYNGEE. The CDR3 has 14 amino acids. The CDR3, as DNA: TGTGCCAGCAGGGACAGGGTGTCTTCCTACGAGCAGTACTTC. Translation: CASRDRVSSYEQYF. Variable domain in full (rest from reference TRBV9 and TRBJ2-7): DSGVTQTPKHLITATGQRVTLRCSPRSGDLSVYWYQQSLDQGLQFLIQYYNGEERAKGNILERFSAQQFPDLHSELNLSSLELGDSALYFCASRDRVSSYEQYFGPGTRLTVT.

This rearrangement joins TRBV11-3 to TRBJ1-6, with 8 bases matching TRBD1. The V gene's germline CDR1 is SGHNT and CDR2 YENEEA. Trimming removed 5 bases from V and 10 bases from J; junction bases left unmatched: 7. There are 14 residues in the CDR3. The CDR3 nucleotides are TGTGCCAGCAGCCTGACAGGGGATGGATCACCCCTCCACTTT. This codes for CASSLTGDGSPLHF.

The rearrangement links TRBV23-1 to TRBJ1-4; D call uncertain. TRBV23-1 is an ORF; its function is uncertain. V dropped 6 bases and J dropped 0 bases, with 17 bases sitting between them. The CDR3 spans 17 residues. CDR3 bases: TGCGCCAGCAGCTTGGAGCGGGGTTTCACAACTAATGAAAAACTGTTTTTT. Translation gives CASSLERGFTTNEKLFF.

The V call is TRBV7-7, the J call TRBJ2-1; no clear D gene. V gave up 5 bases and J gave up 1 base, with 12 bases separating them. This CDR3 has 15 residues. CDR1 SSHAT and CDR2 FNYEAQ come from the germline V gene (reference sequence). The CDR3 protein is CASSPSAVSYNEQFF. DNA of the CDR3: TGTGCCAGCAGCCCATCAGCCGTTTCCTACAATGAGCAGTTCTTC.

The gene calls are TRBV18 and TRBJ1-1, with D uncertain. The V gene lost 3 bases and the J gene lost 1 base, with 9 bases spanning the gap. Germline CDR1 KGHSH, CDR2 LQKENI. The CDR3 contains 14 residues. The CDR3: CASSPLMENTEAFF. CDR3 coding DNA: TGTGCCAGCTCACCTTTGATGGAGAACACTGAAGCTTTCTTT.

CDR3 nucleotide sequence: TGTGCCAGTAGTATAGGTACAGGGGCCTACGAGCAGTACTTC. Protein: CASSIGTGAYEQYF. V usage is TRBV19 and J usage is TRBJ2-7; TRBD1 agrees at 7 bases. Looked up from germline, CDR1 is LNHDA and CDR2 is SQIVND (reference sequence). V shed 1 base and J 2 bases; nucleotides not matched to a gene: 2. The CDR3 spans 14 residues.

The chain employs TRBV5-1 and TRBJ2-1, with 7 positions matching TRBD1. The CDR3 is made up of 15 amino acids. Losses at the gene ends were 4 bases for V and 7 bases for J; bases not matched to a gene: 11. Germline V lookup: CDR1 SGHRS, CDR2 YFSETQ. As DNA, the CDR3 is TGCGCCAGCAGCCTCACAGGGGACAGACAGAATGAGCAGTTCTTC. The encoded protein is CASSLTGDRQNEQFF.

The rearrangement uses TRBV19 and TRBJ2-5, with TRBD1 matching 7 bases. Germline V gene lookup returns CDR1 LNHDA and CDR2 SQIVND (reference sequence). There are 16 residues in the CDR3. V shed 4 bases and J 5 bases; nucleotides not matched to a gene: 13. The CDR3 sequence is CASSKPPGQRWETQYF. For the CDR3, the DNA is TGTGCCAGTAGTAAACCTCCGGGACAGAGGTGGGAGACCCAGTACTTC.

The chain has TRBV7-5 and TRBJ2-2; the table names TRBD2, a call not compared with the DNA. TRBV7-5 is reported as a pseudogene. This CDR3 is built from 15 residues. In nucleotides, the CDR3 is TGTGCCAGCAGCTTGAGACTGTCGAACACCGGGGAGCTGTTTTTT. Its translation: CASSLRLSNTGELFF.

V and J are TRBV29-1 and TRBJ1-4; tentatively, D is TRBD1 (6 bases). V was trimmed by 0 bases and J by 10 bases, leaving 15 bases between them. There are 14 residues in the CDR3. CDR1 and CDR2 from the germline V gene are SQVTM and ANQGSEA. CDR3 residues: CSVEDQGMGGKLFF. The DNA for the CDR3 is TGCAGCGTTGAAGATCAGGGGATGGGGGGAAAACTGTTTTTT.

This rearrangement joins TRBV5-1 to TRBJ1-4, with TRBD1 identical over 7 bases. This CDR3 is 15 amino acids long. The germline V gene encodes CDR1 SGHRS and CDR2 YFSETQ. V trimming: 0 bases; J trimming: 8 bases; junction bases outside the gene matches: 7. This CDR3 reads CASSLGGGGGEKLFF. The CDR3 DNA is TGCGCCAGCAGCTTGGGAGGAGGGGGCGGCGAAAAACTGTTTTTT. Combining the CDR3 with reference TRBV5-1 and TRBJ1-4 gives the whole variable domain KAGVTQTPRYLIKTRGQQVTLSCSPISGHRSVSWYQQTPGQGLQFLFEYFSETQRNKGNFPGRFSGRQFSNSRSEMNVSTLELGDSALYLCASSLGGGGGEKLFFGSGTQLSVL.

This chain connects TRBV6-8 to TRBJ1-2, with D perhaps matching TRBD1 (6 bases). Germline V gene lookup returns CDR1 MNHGY and CDR2 SAAAGT. This CDR3 region has 17 residues. Trimming left V 9 bases short and J 2 bases short, with 25 bases between. CDR3: CARTRKDSSSTNYGYTF. CDR3 nucleotides: TGTGCCAGGACCAGAAAGGACAGCTCCTCTACCAACTATGGCTACACCTTC.

The chain is built from TRBV7-7 and TRBJ1-1; the D gene is possibly TRBD1 (5 bases). V lost 5 bases and J 3 bases, leaving 13 bases between the germline ends. CDR3 length: 14 residues. Germline V lookup: CDR1 SSHAT, CDR2 FNYEAQ (reference sequence). In DNA, the CDR3 is TGTGCCAGCAGCATTGGACGAGGGGACACTGAAGCTTTCTTT. This codes for CASSIGRGDTEAFF.

The rearrangement links TRBV7-6 to TRBJ1-4, with D perhaps TRBD1 (5 bases). Trimming took off 4 bases at V and 6 bases at J, with 15 bases between the two ends. CDR1 SGHVS and CDR2 FNYEAQ come from the germline V gene. The CDR3 totals 15 residues. CDR3 region: CASSSPMGEYEKLFF. The CDR3 DNA reads as TGTGCCAGCAGCTCACCGATGGGGGAATATGAAAAACTGTTTTTT.

The chain links TRBV6-8 to TRBJ1-2, with TRBD1 identical over 11 bases. Germline V lookup: CDR1 MNHGY, CDR2 SAAAGT. The CDR3 spans 15 residues. Losses at the gene ends were 2 bases for V and 4 bases for J; bases not matched to a gene: 3. The CDR3 DNA follows: TGTGCCAGCAGTTACGATGGGACAGGGGGCTATGGCTACACCTTC. This translates into CASSYDGTGGYGYTF.

The chain carries TRBV5-1 and TRBJ1-2; 9 bases map to TRBD1. V shed 4 bases, J shed 4 bases, and the junction held 8 bases outside the gene matches. CDR3 length: 15 residues. Germline V CDR1 and CDR2: SGHRS, YFSETQ. The CDR3, as DNA: TGCGCCAGCAGCCAAGGGACAGGGAGGGGCTATGGCTACACCTTC. Translated: CASSQGTGRGYGYTF. Looking up the rest from reference TRBV5-1 and TRBJ1-2 gives the full variable domain: KAGVTQTPRYLIKTRGQQVTLSCSPISGHRSVSWYQQTPGQGLQFLFEYFSETQRNKGNFPGRFSGRQFSNSRSEMNVSTLELGDSALYLCASSQGTGRGYGYTFGSGTRLTVV.

The chain recombines TRBV19 with TRBJ1-1, with 9 bases lining up with TRBD1. J lost 12 bases, V lost 5 bases, and 13 bases had no gene match. Germline V lookup: CDR1 LNHDA, CDR2 SQIVND (reference sequence). The length of the CDR3 is 14 residues. CDR3 coding DNA: TGTGCCAGTAGTCCTACAGGGGGCGCGTTTAGAACTTTCTTT. Translating it yields CASSPTGGAFRTFF.

This clone came up once. DNA for the CDR3: TGCGCCAGCAGCCAAGTCGGGCGTGTGAGGAATACGCAGTATTTT. Translated: CASSQVGRVRNTQYF. The chain combines TRBV1 with TRBJ2-3. TRBV1 is a pseudogene. The CDR3 runs 15 residues.

The chain recombines TRBV28 with TRBJ1-1; D not certain. The V gene lost 6 bases and the J gene lost 3 bases, with 11 bases spanning the gap. The CDR3 extends over 13 amino acids. Germline CDR1 reads MDHEN; CDR2 reads SYDVKM. This CDR3 reads CASRSSVYTEAFF. CDR3 nucleotides: TGTGCCAGCAGGTCGTCCGTGTACACTGAAGCTTTCTTT.

This chain links TRBV6-8 with TRBJ2-7; 14 positions match TRBD2. J gave up 5 bases and V 6 bases, and 15 bases lay outside the gene matches. This CDR3 comprises 18 residues. Germline V CDR1 and CDR2: MNHGY, SAAAGT. The CDR3 region is CASSRPGLAGGRIHEQYF. CDR3 DNA sequence: TGTGCCAGCAGCCGCCCCGGACTAGCGGGGGGCCGAATCCACGAGCAGTACTTC.

This chain joins TRBV27 and TRBJ1-4; TRBD1 might be the D (5 bases). The length of the CDR3 is 12 residues. CDR1 is MNHEY and CDR2 is SMNVEV in the germline V gene (reference sequence). V dropped 10 bases and J dropped 8 bases, with 14 bases sitting between them. CDR3 nucleotide sequence: TGTGCCACCAGGGACCGGGACGAAAAACTGTTTTTT. Translated: CATRDRDEKLFF.

The chain has TRBV28 and TRBJ1-1; D is unclear. V lost 1 base and J 6 bases, leaving 9 bases between the germline ends. The CDR3 is 13 residues long. Germline loops: CDR1 MDHEN, CDR2 SYDVKM. This CDR3 is CASSLSSSSEAFF. In nucleotides, the CDR3 is TGTGCCAGCAGTTTATCTTCGTCCTCTGAAGCTTTCTTT.

The chain links TRBV5-1 to TRBJ2-4; TRBD2 might be the D (6 bases). Trimming cost V 0 bases and J 1 base, with 11 bases left between them. This CDR3 region has 16 residues. Germline loops: CDR1 SGHRS, CDR2 YFSETQ. This chain's CDR3 is CASSLDGGLAKNIQYF. DNA for the CDR3: TGCGCCAGCAGCTTGGATGGAGGGTTGGCCAAAAACATTCAGTACTTC.

The chain employs TRBV28 and TRBJ2-7; perhaps TRBD2 as D (5 bases). The CDR3 contains 14 residues. The germline V gene encodes CDR1 MDHEN and CDR2 SYDVKM. V lost 3 bases, J lost 2 bases, and 11 bases lay in between. The CDR3 sequence: CASSFRETTYEQYV. The CDR3 DNA is TGTGCCAGCAGTTTTAGGGAGACAACCTACGAGCAGTACGTC.

Comment on this clone: An end of the junction differs from the germline gene, which may be a read error. V and J are TRBV19 and TRBJ2-6; TRBD1 matches at 11 bases. CDR3 length equals 15 residues. Germline CDR1 LNHDA, CDR2 SQIVND (reference sequence). This CDR3 reads CASSIPGTGGNVLTF. The CDR3 nucleotides read TGTGCCAGTAGTATTCCCGGGACAGGGGGCAACGTCCTGACTTTC.

The sample holds one count of this clone. This sequence joins TRBV18 and TRBJ1-2; 9 bases are a match to TRBD1. Germline assignment: CDR1 KGHSH and CDR2 LQKENI. V trimming: 3 bases; J trimming: 1 base; junction bases outside the gene matches: 6. The CDR3 extends over 16 amino acids. As DNA, the CDR3 is TGTGCCAGCTCACCCCCAAGGGACAGGGATAACTATGGCTACACCTTC. The encoded protein is CASSPPRDRDNYGYTF.